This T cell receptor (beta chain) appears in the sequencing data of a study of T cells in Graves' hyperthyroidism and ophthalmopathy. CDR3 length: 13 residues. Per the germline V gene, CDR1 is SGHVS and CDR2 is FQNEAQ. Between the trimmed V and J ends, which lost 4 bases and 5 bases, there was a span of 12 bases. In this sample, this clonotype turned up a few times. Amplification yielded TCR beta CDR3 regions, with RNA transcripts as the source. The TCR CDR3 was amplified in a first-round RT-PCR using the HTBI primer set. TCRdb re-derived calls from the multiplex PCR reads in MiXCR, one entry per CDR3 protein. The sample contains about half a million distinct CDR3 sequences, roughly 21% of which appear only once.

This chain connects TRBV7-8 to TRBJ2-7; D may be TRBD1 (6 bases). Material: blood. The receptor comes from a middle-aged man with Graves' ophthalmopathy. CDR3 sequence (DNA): TGTGCCAGCAGCTCCAGGGGATGGGACGAGCAGTACTTC. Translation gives CASSSRGWDEQYF. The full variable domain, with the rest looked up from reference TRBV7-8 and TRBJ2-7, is GAGVSQSPRYKVAKRGQDVALRCDPISGHVSLFWYQQALGQGPEFLTYFQNEAQLDKSGLPSDRFFAERPEGSVSTLKIQRTQQEDSAVYLCASSSRGWDEQYFGPGTRLTVT.